This TCR beta chain appears in the sequencing data of a study of T cell responses to AZD1222 COVID-19 vaccine. On this clone: Its target is unknown.

The CDR3 has 14 residues. V gave up 6 bases and J gave up 8 bases, with 16 bases separating them. Germline V CDR1 and CDR2: LNHDA, SQIVND (reference sequence). Study-wide points: With dominance at 160-218 and 743-854, vaccine-associated CD4 TCRs spanned spike. Only six individuals given AZD1222 were seropositive at baseline. Clonal diversity may have been underestimated, and the donors were mostly white British, with more females than males.

Sequencing was performed with immunoSEQ multiplex PCR; in TCRdb, only in-frame clones are kept and a portion is missing. The sample shows 95,000 to 150,000 clones, 88% of them seen only once. The TCR sequence derives from an adult in good health. The sample in question was peripheral blood, obtained on day 0 of AZD1222 vaccination. This chain uses TRBV19 with TRBJ1-4; D is undetermined. CDR3 sequence (DNA): TGTGCCAGTAGGGAGTCAGCCCTTCACGAAAAACTGTTTTTT. Protein sequence: CASRESALHEKLFF.